This entry is about one T cell receptor beta chain. Its antigen is as yet unknown. Germline CDR1 SGDLS, CDR2 YYNGEE. The CDR3 consists of 14 residues. The V segment lost 3 bases and the J segment 5 bases; nucleotides outside the gene matches: 5. Only in-frame clones appear in the TCRdb table, and some are missing; sequencing was by immunoSEQ multiplex PCR. Counted here are 2 million to 2.5 million clones, 85% to 95% occurring once; the ten biggest clones make up 0.37%. The record originates from a study of shared clonotypes between healthy human individuals. Overall study: For every donor, three CD4 naive, three CD4 memory, two CD8 naive and one CD8 memory plates were used.

Broader study findings: Compared with memory subsets, naive subsets generally had larger estimated richness.

The V call is TRBV9, the J call TRBJ2-1, with 7 nucleotides matching TRBD2. This clonotype originated in a young man in good health. Some clones in this sample may be carry-over from other donors' samples. Sequenced input: naive CD4+ T cells from PBMCs. Noted subset: CD45RA+ positively selected. CDR3 coding DNA: TGTGCCAGCAGCGCTACCGGGACTAACAATGAGCAGTTCTTC. Translated: CASSATGTNNEQFF.